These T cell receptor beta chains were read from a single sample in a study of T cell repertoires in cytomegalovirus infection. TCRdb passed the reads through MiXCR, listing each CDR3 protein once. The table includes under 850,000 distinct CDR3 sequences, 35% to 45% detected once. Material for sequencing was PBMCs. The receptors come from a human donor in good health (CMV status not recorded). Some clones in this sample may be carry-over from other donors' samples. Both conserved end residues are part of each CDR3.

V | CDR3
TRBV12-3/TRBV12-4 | CASTPGGGWQTQYF
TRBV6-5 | CASSYSKGPYTQYF
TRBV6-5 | CASSYSGGEVNEQFF
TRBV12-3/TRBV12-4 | CASSLIGWLGETQYF
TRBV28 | CASSHVRQSNYGYTF
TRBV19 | CASSPEAGSYEQYF
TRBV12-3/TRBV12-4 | CASSLTRRTQYF
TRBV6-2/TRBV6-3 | CASSPWGSNTGELFF
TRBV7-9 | CASSQFPGQGRKTEAFF
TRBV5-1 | CASAWTGPSNEQFF
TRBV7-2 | CASSPNRVKLTDTQYF
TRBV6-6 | CASSWDRGFNQPQHF
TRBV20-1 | CSAKGVRAEAFF
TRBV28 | CASSSLAGESSYEQYF
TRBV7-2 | CASSSLAGGPDEQYF
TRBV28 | CASSLFSPRDTEAFF
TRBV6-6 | CASSSPGQISYEQYF
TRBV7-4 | CASRAEGAGGNSPLHF
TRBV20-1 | CGGTELSYNSPLHF
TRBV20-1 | CSAGGLAGLPSEQFF
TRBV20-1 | CSAPAAGRGRDEQYF
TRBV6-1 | CASSGPAGAFTEAFF
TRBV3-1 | CASSPVKNTEAFF
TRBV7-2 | CASSPGTSGSRGETQYF
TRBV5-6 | CASSLGPEDSPLHF
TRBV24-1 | CATSDLRAGATYNEQFF
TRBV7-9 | CASLSLFGYEQYF
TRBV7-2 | CASSLSTVNQPQHF
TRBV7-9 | CASSSSVREFGYTF
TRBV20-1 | CSAKGGFTRSYEQYF
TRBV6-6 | CARSVFSGTDTQYF
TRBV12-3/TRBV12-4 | CASSPGTSTF
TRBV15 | CATSQKATNEKLFF
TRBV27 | CASSPLRTGARGYTF
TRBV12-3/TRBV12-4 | CASSLGQMLMNTEAFF
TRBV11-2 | CASIPGLAGVYEQYF
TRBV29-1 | CSVEYLAGVYNEQFF
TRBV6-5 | CASSTPGTDPSYEQYF
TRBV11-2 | CASSPRRLAGVDEQFF
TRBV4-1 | CASSQAYYEGEAFF
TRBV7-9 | CASSPTLGNPYGYTF
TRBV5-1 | CASSLARAPYEQYF
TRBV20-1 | CSASLPNSGGSYNEQFF
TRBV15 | CATSRGPPRDSEAFF
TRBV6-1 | CASSEGAQPQHF
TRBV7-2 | CASSWTSGRADTQYF
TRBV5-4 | CASTARGNTEAFF
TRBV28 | CASSLKGQSYTF
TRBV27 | CARSFQVSYEQYF
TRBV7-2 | CASSPSSGGVYEQYF
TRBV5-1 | CASSLDPGSGELFF
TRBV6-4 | CASSWGYEHTEAFF
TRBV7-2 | CASSFGRRVRSYEQYF